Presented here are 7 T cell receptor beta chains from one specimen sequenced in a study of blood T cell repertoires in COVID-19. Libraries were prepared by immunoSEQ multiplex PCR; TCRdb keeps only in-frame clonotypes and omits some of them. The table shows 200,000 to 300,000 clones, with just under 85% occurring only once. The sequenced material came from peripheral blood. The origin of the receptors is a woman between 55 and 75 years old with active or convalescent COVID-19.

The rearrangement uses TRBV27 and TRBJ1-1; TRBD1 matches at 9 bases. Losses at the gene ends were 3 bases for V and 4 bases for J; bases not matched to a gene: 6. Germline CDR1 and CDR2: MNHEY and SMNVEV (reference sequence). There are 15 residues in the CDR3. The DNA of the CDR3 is TGTGCCAGCAGTTTCTCCGGGACAGGGAGCACTGAAGCTTTCTTT. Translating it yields CASSFSGTGSTEAFF.

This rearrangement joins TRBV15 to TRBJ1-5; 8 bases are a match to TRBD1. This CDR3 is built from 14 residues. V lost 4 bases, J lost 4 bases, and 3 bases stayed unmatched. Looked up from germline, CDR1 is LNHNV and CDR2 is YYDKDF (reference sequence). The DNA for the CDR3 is TGTGCCACCAGCAAAGACAGGGGAAATCAGCCCCAGCATTTT. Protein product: CATSKDRGNQPQHF.

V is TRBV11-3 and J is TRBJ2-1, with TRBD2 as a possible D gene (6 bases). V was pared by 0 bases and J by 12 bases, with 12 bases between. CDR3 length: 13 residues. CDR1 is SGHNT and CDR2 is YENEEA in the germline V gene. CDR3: CASSLEALARQFF. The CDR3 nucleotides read TGTGCCAGCAGCTTAGAAGCTCTAGCGAGGCAGTTCTTC.

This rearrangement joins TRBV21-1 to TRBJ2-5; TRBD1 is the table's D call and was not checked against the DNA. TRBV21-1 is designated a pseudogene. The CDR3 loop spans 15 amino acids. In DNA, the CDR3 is TGTGCCACGAAGACCGACAGGAATGATAAAGAGACCCAGTACTTC. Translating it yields CATKTDRNDKETQYF.

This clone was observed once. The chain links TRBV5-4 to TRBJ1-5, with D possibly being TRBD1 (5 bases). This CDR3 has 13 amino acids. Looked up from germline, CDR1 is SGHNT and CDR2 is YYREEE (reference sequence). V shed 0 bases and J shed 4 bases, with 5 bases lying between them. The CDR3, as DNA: TGTGCCAGCAGCTTGGACAGGAATCAGCCCCAGCATTTT. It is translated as CASSLDRNQPQHF.

CDR3 amino acids: CASSLSAGVLTEAFF. The CDR3 DNA reads TGTGCCAGCAGCTTATCGGCAGGGGTGCTCACTGAAGCTTTCTTT. The chain joins TRBV7-9 to TRBJ1-1, with TRBD1 as a possible D gene (6 bases). The CDR3 extends over 15 amino acids. CDR1 SEHNR and CDR2 FQNEAQ come from the germline V gene (reference sequence). V was shortened by 2 bases and J by 4 bases, with 14 bases between the two germline ends.

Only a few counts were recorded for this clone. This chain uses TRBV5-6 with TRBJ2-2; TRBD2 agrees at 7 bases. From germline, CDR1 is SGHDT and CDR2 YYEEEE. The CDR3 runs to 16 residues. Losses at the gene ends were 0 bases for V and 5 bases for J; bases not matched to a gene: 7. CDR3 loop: CASSLGPKLATGELFF. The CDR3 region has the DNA TGTGCCAGCAGCTTGGGCCCCAAACTAGCGACCGGGGAGCTGTTTTTT.